What follows are 9 T cell receptor beta chains derived from one specimen sequenced in a study of T cell responses to AZD1222 COVID-19 vaccine. The protocol was immunoSEQ multiplex PCR, while the TCRdb copy is restricted to in-frame clones and leaves out a portion. This repertoire shows 90,000 to 120,000 clones, 75% to 95% found once; its top ten account for about 6.8%. The input for sequencing was peripheral blood, taken 28 days after the second AZD1222 dose. These receptors were obtained from an adult who received the AZD1222 COVID-19 vaccine.

The CDR3 nucleotides read TGTGCCAGCAGTTACCGGGGTGGGTTCGATGCGTTCACCTTC. Protein sequence: CASSYRGGFDAFTF. The chain combines TRBV6-5 with TRBJ1-2; D remains unclear. The V gene's germline CDR1 is MNHEY and CDR2 SVGAGI. Trimming removed 2 bases from V and 13 bases from J, with 20 bases in between. The CDR3 consists of 14 residues.

The gene calls are TRBV19 and TRBJ2-2; TRBD2 agrees at 9 bases. Germline V gene data show CDR1 as LNHDA and CDR2 as SQIVND (reference sequence). The CDR3 is 17 residues long. Trimming removed 7 bases from V and 2 bases from J; junction bases left unmatched: 11. As DNA, the CDR3 is TGTGCCAGTAAAGAGAATCGCGGGGGGGCCAACACCGGGGAGCTGTTTTTT. It encodes CASKENRGGANTGELFF.

The gene calls are TRBV28 and TRBJ2-7, with D possibly TRBD2 on 5 matching bases. Trimming removed 2 bases at V and 2 bases at J, with 13 bases between. Germline loops: CDR1 MDHEN, CDR2 SYDVKM. The CDR3 covers 15 residues. The CDR3 nucleotides read TGTGCCAGCAGTTTACTACTAGACACAACCTACGAGCAGTACTTC. Its translation is CASSLLLDTTYEQYF.

The chain joins TRBV30 to TRBJ2-2; a possible D gene is TRBD1 (6 bases). Per germline, CDR1 GTSNPN and CDR2 SVGIG (reference sequence). The CDR3 length is 17 residues. Trimming cost V 3 bases and J 0 bases, with 17 bases left between them. As DNA, the CDR3 is TGTGCCTGGAGCCCCTGGCCAGGGGAATCGAACACCGGGGAGCTGTTTTTT. This gives the protein CAWSPWPGESNTGELFF.

The chain carries TRBV29-1 and TRBJ1-6; unclear D gene. The CDR3 covers 16 residues. Per the germline V gene, CDR1 is SQVTM and CDR2 is ANQGSEA. V was trimmed by 8 bases and J by 0 bases, leaving 17 bases between them. CDR3 nucleotide sequence: TGCAGCCTCAGCCCTACTTGGGGCTCCTATAATTCACCCCTCCACTTT. Protein sequence: CSLSPTWGSYNSPLHF.

This sequence joins TRBV14 and TRBJ1-2; D remains unclear. Germline V gene sequence: CDR1 SGHDN, CDR2 FVKESK. The CDR3 length is 14 residues. V was shortened by 1 base and J by 3 bases, with 9 bases between the two germline ends. CDR3 in DNA: TGTGCCAGCAGCCAAGGGACGGACCACTATGGCTACACCTTC. Residues: CASSQGTDHYGYTF.

The chain employs TRBV6-5 and TRBJ1-5, with unresolved D. With 5 bases removed from V and 9 bases from J, the gap between germline ends came to 20 bases. The CDR3 runs 15 residues. The germline gives CDR1 MNHEY, CDR2 SVGAGI. CDR3 protein: CASSTPGNTQRPQHF. The CDR3 DNA reads TGTGCCAGCAGTACCCCCGGCAACACCCAGCGGCCCCAGCATTTT.

The chain couples TRBV6-6 to TRBJ2-1, with 11 bases aligning to TRBD2. The CDR3 has 16 residues. Germline CDR1 MNHNY, CDR2 SVGAGI (reference sequence). V shed 10 bases and J 1 base; nucleotides not matched to a gene: 9. This chain's CDR3 is CATASGTSGSYNEQFF. The CDR3 bases are TGTGCCACTGCTTCCGGGACTAGCGGATCCTACAATGAGCAGTTCTTC.

This clone was picked up one time. The rearrangement uses TRBV19 and TRBJ2-7; tentative D call: TRBD1 (5 bases). This CDR3 spans 16 amino acids. V shed 9 bases and J shed 2 bases, with 23 bases lying between them. The germline CDR1 and CDR2 sequences are LNHDA and SQIVND (reference sequence). The chain's CDR3 is CARRSPPGQDTYEQYF. CDR3 bases: TGTGCCAGACGATCCCCCCCAGGGCAGGATACCTACGAGCAGTACTTC.